This T cell receptor (beta chain) derives from a study of blood T cell repertoires in COVID-19. Turning to the study itself: Some COVID-19 samples were acute and others convalescent; all came from the United States, Italy and Spain.

The germline CDR1 and CDR2 sequences are MNHEY and SVGAGI. J was trimmed by 7 bases and V by 10 bases; bases with no gene match: 6. This CDR3 has 11 residues. This table comes from immunoSEQ multiplex PCR, and its TCRdb copy is limited to in-frame clones, with some not included. The profile shows approximately 200,000 clones, 79% of them singletons. The sample consisted of peripheral blood. This rearrangement joins TRBV6-5 to TRBJ1-1; 7 positions match TRBD1. The clonotype was recovered from a woman aged 40 to 49 with COVID-19, enrolled during active disease. Here the CDR3 DNA reads TGTGCCACCTCGGGACAGTATGAAGCTTTCTTT. This sequence encodes CATSGQYEAFF.